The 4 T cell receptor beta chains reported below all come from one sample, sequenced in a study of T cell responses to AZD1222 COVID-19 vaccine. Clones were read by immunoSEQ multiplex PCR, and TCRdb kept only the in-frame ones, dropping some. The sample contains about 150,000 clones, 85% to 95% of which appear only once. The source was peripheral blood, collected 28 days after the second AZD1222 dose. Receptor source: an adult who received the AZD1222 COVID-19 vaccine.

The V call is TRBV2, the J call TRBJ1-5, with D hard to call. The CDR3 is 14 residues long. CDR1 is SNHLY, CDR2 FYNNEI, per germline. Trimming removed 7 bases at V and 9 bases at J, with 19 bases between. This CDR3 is CASTADGSGGPQHF. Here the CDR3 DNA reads TGTGCCAGCACGGCGGACGGCTCGGGTGGGCCCCAGCATTTT. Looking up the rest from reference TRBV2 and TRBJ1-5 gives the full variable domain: EPEVTQTPSHQVTQMGQEVILRCVPISNHLYFYWYRQILGQKVEFLVSFYNNEISEKSEIFDDQFSVERPDGSNFTLKIRSTKLEDSAMYFCASTADGSGGPQHFGDGTRLSIL.

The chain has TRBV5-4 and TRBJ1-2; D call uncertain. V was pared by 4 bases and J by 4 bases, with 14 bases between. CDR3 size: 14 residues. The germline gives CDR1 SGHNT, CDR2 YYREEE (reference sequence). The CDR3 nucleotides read TGTGCCAGCAGCAATCTGGGCGGGAGCTATGGCTACACCTTC. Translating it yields CASSNLGGSYGYTF.

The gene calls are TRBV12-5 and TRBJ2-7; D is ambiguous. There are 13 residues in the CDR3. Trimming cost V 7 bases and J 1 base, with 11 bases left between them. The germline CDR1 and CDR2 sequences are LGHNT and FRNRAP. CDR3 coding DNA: TGTGCTAGTGCCCCCTTAGGTTCCTACGAGCAGTACTTC. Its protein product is CASAPLGSYEQYF.

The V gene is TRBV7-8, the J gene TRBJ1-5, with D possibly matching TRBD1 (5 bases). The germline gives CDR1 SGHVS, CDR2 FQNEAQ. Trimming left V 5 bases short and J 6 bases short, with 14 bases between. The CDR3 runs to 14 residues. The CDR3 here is CASSNQGGSQPQHF. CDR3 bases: TGTGCCAGCAGCAATCAGGGAGGCAGTCAGCCCCAGCATTTT.